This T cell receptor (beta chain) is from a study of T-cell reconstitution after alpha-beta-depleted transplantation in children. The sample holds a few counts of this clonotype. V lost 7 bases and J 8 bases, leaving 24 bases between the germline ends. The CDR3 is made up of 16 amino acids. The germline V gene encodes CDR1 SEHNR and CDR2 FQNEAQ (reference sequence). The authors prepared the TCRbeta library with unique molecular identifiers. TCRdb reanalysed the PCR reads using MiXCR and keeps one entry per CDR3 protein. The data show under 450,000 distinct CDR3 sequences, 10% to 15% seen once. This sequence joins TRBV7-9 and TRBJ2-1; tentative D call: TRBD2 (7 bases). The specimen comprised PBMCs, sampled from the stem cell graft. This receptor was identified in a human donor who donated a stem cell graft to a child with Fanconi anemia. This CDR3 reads CASTSQVGGHMDEQFF. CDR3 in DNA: TGTGCCAGCACTAGCCAGGTGGGGGGGCATATGGATGAGCAGTTCTTC.